The present T cell receptor (beta chain) was sequenced within a study of blood T cell repertoires in COVID-19. The germline V gene has CDR1 SGHNT and CDR2 YYREEE (reference sequence). The CDR3 is 14 amino acids. The germline V and J ends were trimmed by 9 bases and 2 bases, with 15 bases remaining between them. Recruitment covered about two dozen US areas and drew participants whose ages spanned 18 to 89 years. TCRdb's table, derived via immunoSEQ multiplex PCR, lists solely in-frame clones and lacks some. Of 350,000 to 450,000 clones listed, roughly 90% are singletons. The receptor comes from a woman aged 40-49 years who had been exposed to COVID-19. The chain has TRBV5-4 and TRBJ1-3, with unresolved D. The sequenced sample was PBMCs or T cells enriched from blood (not recorded which). In DNA form, the CDR3 reads TGTGCCACCGGGATTGACCCTACTGGAAACACCATATATTTT. This sequence encodes CATGIDPTGNTIYF.